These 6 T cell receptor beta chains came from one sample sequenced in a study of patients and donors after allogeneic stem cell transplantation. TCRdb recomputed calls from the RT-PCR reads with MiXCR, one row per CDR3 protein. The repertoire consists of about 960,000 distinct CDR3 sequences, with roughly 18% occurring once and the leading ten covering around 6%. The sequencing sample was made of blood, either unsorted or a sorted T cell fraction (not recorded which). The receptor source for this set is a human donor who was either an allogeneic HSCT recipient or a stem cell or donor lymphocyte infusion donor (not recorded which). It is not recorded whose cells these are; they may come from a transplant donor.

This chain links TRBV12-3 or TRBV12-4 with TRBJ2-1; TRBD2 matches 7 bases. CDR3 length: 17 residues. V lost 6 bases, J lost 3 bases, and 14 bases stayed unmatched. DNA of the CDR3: TGTGCCAGCAGGCCCAGCGGGGTACTCCCGATCTACAATGAGCAGTTCTTC. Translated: CASRPSGVLPIYNEQFF.

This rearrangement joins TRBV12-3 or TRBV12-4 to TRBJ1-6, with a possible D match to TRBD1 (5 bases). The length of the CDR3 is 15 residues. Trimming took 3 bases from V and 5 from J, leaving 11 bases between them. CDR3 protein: CASSFAGRDNSPLHF. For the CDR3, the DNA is TGTGCCAGCAGTTTTGCGGGCAGGGATAATTCACCCCTCCACTTT.

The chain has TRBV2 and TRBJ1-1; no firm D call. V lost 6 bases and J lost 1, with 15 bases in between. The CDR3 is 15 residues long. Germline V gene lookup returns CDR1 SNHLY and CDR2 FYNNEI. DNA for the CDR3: TGTGCCAGCAGGCGCCGGCAGCAGGCGAACACTGAAGCTTTCTTT. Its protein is CASRRRQQANTEAFF.

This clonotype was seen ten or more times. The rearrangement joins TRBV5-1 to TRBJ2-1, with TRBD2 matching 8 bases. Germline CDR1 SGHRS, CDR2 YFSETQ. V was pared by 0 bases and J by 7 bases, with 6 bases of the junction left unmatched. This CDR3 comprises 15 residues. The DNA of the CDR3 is TGCGCCAGCAGCTTGGCCCTCAGCGGGGGAAATGAGCAGTTCTTC. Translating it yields CASSLALSGGNEQFF. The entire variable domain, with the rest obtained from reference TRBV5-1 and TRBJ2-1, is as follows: KAGVTQTPRYLIKTRGQQVTLSCSPISGHRSVSWYQQTPGQGLQFLFEYFSETQRNKGNFPGRFSGRQFSNSRSEMNVSTLELGDSALYLCASSLALSGGNEQFFGPGTRLTVL.

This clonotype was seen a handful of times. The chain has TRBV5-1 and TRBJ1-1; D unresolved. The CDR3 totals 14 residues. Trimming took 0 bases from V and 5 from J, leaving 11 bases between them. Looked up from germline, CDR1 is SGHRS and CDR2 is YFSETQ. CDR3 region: CASSLEHPGTEAFF. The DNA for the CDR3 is TGCGCCAGCAGCTTGGAACACCCTGGGACTGAAGCTTTCTTT.

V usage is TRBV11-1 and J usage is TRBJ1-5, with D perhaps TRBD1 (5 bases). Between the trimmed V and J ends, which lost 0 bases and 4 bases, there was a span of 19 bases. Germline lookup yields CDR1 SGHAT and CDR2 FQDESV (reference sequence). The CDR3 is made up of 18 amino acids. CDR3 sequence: CASSLAGALKGTNQPQHF. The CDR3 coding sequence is TGTGCCAGCAGCTTAGCGGGTGCATTAAAGGGGACGAATCAGCCCCAGCATTTT.